The 28 T cell receptor beta chains below all came from one sample that was sequenced in a study of blood T cell repertoires in COVID-19. Profiled with immunoSEQ multiplex PCR; TCRdb holds only in-frame clones, not every one. The table has 11,000 or so clones, around 80% seen once; the top ten hold around 40%. The specimen was peripheral blood. The receptors shown here come from a man older than 75 with acute or convalescent COVID-19.

This rearrangement joins TRBV2 to TRBJ1-3; D gene unclear. Per germline, CDR1 SNHLY and CDR2 FYNNEI. Trimming removed 0 bases at V and 0 bases at J, with 6 bases between. The CDR3 covers 15 residues. The CDR3 bases are TGTGCCAGCAGTGAAGCAGCCGGCTCTGGAAACACCATATATTTT. Translation: CASSEAAGSGNTIYF.

The chain links TRBV5-1 to TRBJ2-7; TRBD2 matches at 11 bases. V dropped 3 bases and J dropped 3; count of bases not matched to a gene: 8. The CDR3 spans 16 residues. The germline gives CDR1 SGHRS, CDR2 YFSETQ. Here the CDR3 reads CASSSSTTSGNYEQYF. The CDR3 DNA is TGCGCCAGCAGCTCCTCTACGACTAGCGGGAACTACGAGCAGTACTTC. Supplemented by reference TRBV5-1 and TRBJ2-7, the full variable domain reads KAGVTQTPRYLIKTRGQQVTLSCSPISGHRSVSWYQQTPGQGLQFLFEYFSETQRNKGNFPGRFSGRQFSNSRSEMNVSTLELGDSALYLCASSSSTTSGNYEQYFGPGTRLTVT.

This chain connects TRBV6-5 to TRBJ1-1; D remains unclear. Germline lookup yields CDR1 MNHEY and CDR2 SVGAGI. Trimming took 8 bases from V and 4 from J, leaving 14 bases between them. The CDR3 sequence is 13 residues long. CDR3 sequence: CASGSDWSTEAFF. In nucleotides, the CDR3 is TGTGCCAGCGGTAGTGATTGGAGCACTGAAGCTTTCTTT.

V and J are TRBV30 and TRBJ2-1, with 8 nucleotides matching TRBD1. The CDR3 runs to 14 residues. Losses at the gene ends were 5 bases for V and 1 base for J; bases not matched to a gene: 4. CDR1 and CDR2 from the germline V gene are GTSNPN and SVGIG (reference sequence). In nucleotides, the CDR3 is TGTGCCTGGCGACAGGGGTCGTCCTACAATGAGCAGTTCTTC. This codes for CAWRQGSSYNEQFF.

This clone showed up just a few times. The chain combines TRBV6-5 with TRBJ1-2, with D hard to call. Looked up from germline, CDR1 is MNHEY and CDR2 is SVGAGI. The CDR3 sequence is 11 residues long. Trimming cost V 7 bases and J 2 bases, with 5 bases left between them. Here the CDR3 DNA reads TGTGCCAGCACAGTCAACTATGGCTACACCTTC. It is translated as CASTVNYGYTF.

This clone has more than one count but fewer than ten. The genes are TRBV19 and TRBJ2-7; tentatively, D is TRBD1 (5 bases). CDR3 length equals 14 residues. CDR1 LNHDA and CDR2 SQIVND come from the germline V gene (reference sequence). The V end was cut by 0 bases, the J end by 2 bases, with 8 bases between. The CDR3 DNA reads as TGTGCCAGTAGTATAGATGACAGTACCTACGAGCAGTACTTC. Protein product: CASSIDDSTYEQYF.

The rearrangement links TRBV2 to TRBJ2-2; D is unresolved. Germline V CDR1 and CDR2: SNHLY, FYNNEI. The CDR3 loop spans 15 amino acids. The ends were cut back, 4 bases at V and 2 bases at J, with 11 bases in the middle. In DNA, the CDR3 is TGTGCCAGCAGTGTAACGCTAACTAACACCGGGGAGCTGTTTTTT. Protein: CASSVTLTNTGELFF.

This clone is categorized as large. V usage is TRBV3-1 (or the pseudogene TRBV3-2) and J usage is TRBJ2-3; TRBD1 matches at 9 bases. The germline V gene encodes CDR1 LGHDT and CDR2 YNNKEL (reference sequence). CDR3 length equals 15 residues. The V gene end was trimmed by 4 bases and the J gene end by 3 bases; junction bases not matched to a gene: 5. CDR3 sequence reads: CASSPGTGWTDTQYF. Written as DNA, the CDR3 is TGTGCCAGCAGCCCTGGGACAGGGTGGACAGATACGCAGTATTTT.

This clone was detected many times. The rearrangement uses TRBV4-3 and TRBJ1-2; no firm D call. Germline loops: CDR1 LGHNA, CDR2 YSLEER. The CDR3 spans 15 residues. With 4 bases removed from V and 4 bases from J, the gap between germline ends came to 16 bases. CDR3 sequence: CASSPILASRYGYTF. In DNA, the CDR3 is TGCGCCAGCAGCCCGATTCTGGCATCCCGCTATGGCTACACCTTC.

The chain couples TRBV4-2 to TRBJ2-2, with TRBD1 matching 7 bases. From germline, CDR1 is LGHNA and CDR2 YNFKEQ. This CDR3 has 16 amino acids. With V trimmed by 1 base and J by 0 bases, 2 bases remained unmatched. For the CDR3, the DNA is TGTGCCAGCAGCCAAGGGGGGACAGCGAACACCGGGGAGCTGTTTTTT. Protein sequence: CASSQGGTANTGELFF.

The J gene is TRBJ2-1, the V gene TRBV5-1, with D possibly matching TRBD2 (5 bases). CDR1 is SGHRS, CDR2 YFSETQ, per germline. The CDR3 sequence is 16 residues long. Trimming took 0 bases from V and 5 from J, leaving 15 bases between them. Written as DNA, the CDR3 is TGCGCCAGCAGCTTGGAAAAGCGGACTGGTAACAATGAGCAGTTCTTC. It is translated as CASSLEKRTGNNEQFF.

The chain carries TRBV4-1 and TRBJ1-2, with D tentatively TRBD1 (6 bases). V lost 0 bases to trimming and J lost 4 bases, with 12 bases between them. The germline V gene has CDR1 MGHRA and CDR2 YSYEKL. The CDR3 totals 15 residues. The CDR3 bases are TGCGCCAGCAGCCAAGATTTGGGGGCGGCCTATGGCTACACCTTC. Translated: CASSQDLGAAYGYTF.

The chain recombines TRBV9 with TRBJ1-1; D gene unclear. Germline loops: CDR1 SGDLS, CDR2 YYNGEE. This CDR3 has 13 amino acids. Trimming took 0 bases from V and 0 from J, leaving 3 bases between them. For the CDR3, the DNA is TGTGCCAGCAGCGTAGCAGTGAACACTGAAGCTTTCTTT. This translates into CASSVAVNTEAFF. The entire variable domain, with the rest obtained from reference TRBV9 and TRBJ1-1, is as follows: DSGVTQTPKHLITATGQRVTLRCSPRSGDLSVYWYQQSLDQGLQFLIQYYNGEERAKGNILERFSAQQFPDLHSELNLSSLELGDSALYFCASSVAVNTEAFFGQGTRLTVV.

This clone was counted between two and nine times. V is TRBV27 and J is TRBJ2-7, with 10 bases fitting TRBD2. Looked up from germline, CDR1 is MNHEY and CDR2 is SMNVEV (reference sequence). Losses at the gene ends were 5 bases for V and 7 bases for J; bases not matched to a gene: 8. The CDR3 has 14 amino acids. The CDR3 reads CASSPAGGPVEQYF. In nucleotides, the CDR3 is TGTGCCAGCAGTCCAGCGGGGGGGCCCGTAGAGCAGTACTTC.

The chain recombines TRBV6-5 with TRBJ2-7; a possible D gene is TRBD1 (5 bases). The germline gives CDR1 MNHEY, CDR2 SVGAGI. The V end was cut by 8 bases, the J end by 2 bases, with 10 bases between. The CDR3 is 12 residues long. CDR3 DNA sequence: TGTGCCAGCCGAGACAGAGCCTACGAGCAGTACTTC. Translated, it gives CASRDRAYEQYF.

The chain combines TRBV3-1 (or the pseudogene TRBV3-2) with TRBJ2-7; D is possibly TRBD2 (7 bases). The CDR3 is 17 residues long. V lost 0 bases, J lost 1 base, and 16 bases lay in between. From germline, CDR1 is LGHDT and CDR2 YNNKEL (reference sequence). The CDR3 here is CASSQDGGGGKSYEQYF. Written as DNA, the CDR3 is TGTGCCAGCAGCCAAGATGGGGGGGGCGGAAAATCCTACGAGCAGTACTTC.

This clone was observed once. The chain has TRBV29-1 and TRBJ1-1, with a tentative D call TRBD1 (5 bases). CDR3 size: 14 residues. From germline, CDR1 is SQVTM and CDR2 ANQGSEA. V lost 2 bases, J lost 5 bases, and 15 bases lay in between. CDR3 in DNA: TGCAGCGTTGAAAAGGAGGGGCGCGGGACTGAAGCTTTCTTT. Residues: CSVEKEGRGTEAFF.

V usage is TRBV11-2 and J usage is TRBJ2-1; D might be TRBD1 (5 bases). V lost 2 bases, J lost 4 bases, and 9 bases lay in between. This CDR3 has 14 residues. CDR1 SGHAT and CDR2 FQNNGV come from the germline V gene. The CDR3 spells CASSLLRDYNEQFF. The CDR3 DNA is TGTGCCAGCAGCTTACTCAGGGATTACAATGAGCAGTTCTTC.

V and J are TRBV3-1 (or the pseudogene TRBV3-2) and TRBJ2-5; possibly TRBD2 for D (6 bases). V was clipped by 0 bases and J by 5 bases, with 10 bases between them. Per germline, CDR1 LGHDT and CDR2 YNNKEL (reference sequence). This CDR3 has 14 amino acids. CDR3: CASSQDVAVETQYF. Here the CDR3 DNA reads TGTGCCAGCAGCCAAGATGTAGCGGTGGAGACCCAGTACTTC.

J is TRBJ2-7 and V is TRBV6-5; a possible D gene is TRBD2 (6 bases). Trimming stripped 7 bases from V and 1 base from J, with 17 bases between. The CDR3 runs to 15 residues. Germline-derived CDR1 and CDR2 are MNHEY and SVGAGI. The DNA of the CDR3 is TGTGCCAGCATCAGCGGGCCAACACTATCCTACGAGCAGTACTTC. Its translation: CASISGPTLSYEQYF.

This clone was recorded a few times. The CDR3 sequence is CASSEVVLTDTQYF. The CDR3 nucleotides read TGTGCCAGCAGTGAAGTTGTCCTCACAGATACGCAGTATTTT. The J gene is TRBJ2-3, the V gene TRBV6-1, with D unresolved. This CDR3 comprises 14 residues. CDR1 and CDR2 from the germline V gene are MNHNS and SASEGT. The V and J ends lost 1 base and 2 bases respectively, with 7 bases between them.

This clone was observed once. The chain couples TRBV19 to TRBJ2-3; D gene unclear. This CDR3 contains 14 residues. Trimming left V 2 bases short and J 5 bases short, with 11 bases between. Looked up from germline, CDR1 is LNHDA and CDR2 is SQIVND (reference sequence). CDR3 protein: CASSITAARDTQYF. CDR3 sequence (DNA): TGTGCCAGTAGTATAACCGCGGCAAGAGATACGCAGTATTTT.

The chain carries TRBV4-1 and TRBJ2-3, with D perhaps matching TRBD2 (5 bases). Germline loops: CDR1 MGHRA, CDR2 YSYEKL. The ends were cut back, 0 bases at V and 3 bases at J, with 13 bases in the middle. This CDR3 has 16 amino acids. CDR3 sequence (DNA): TGCGCCAGCAGCCAAGATAGGACGGGCGGGACAGATACGCAGTATTTT. Encoded protein: CASSQDRTGGTDTQYF.

V gene TRBV7-2 combines with J gene TRBJ2-1; TRBD1 agrees at 11 bases. Germline CDR1 reads SGHTA; CDR2 reads FQGNSA. This CDR3 is built from 13 residues. Unmatched junction bases numbered 6, after V lost 8 bases and J lost 9 bases. The CDR3 DNA follows: TGTGCCAGCTCCAGGACAGGGGGCGGTGAGCAGTTCTTC. It translates to CASSRTGGGEQFF. Together with reference TRBV7-2 and TRBJ2-1, the CDR3 gives the full variable domain: GAGVSQSPSNKVTEKGKDVELRCDPISGHTALYWYRQSLGQGLEFLIYFQGNSAPDKSGLPSDRFSAERTGGSVSTLTIQRTQQEDSAVYLCASSRTGGGEQFFGPGTRLTVL.

The rearrangement uses TRBV2 and TRBJ2-1, with D tentatively TRBD1 (5 bases). There are 14 residues in the CDR3. Germline loops: CDR1 SNHLY, CDR2 FYNNEI. V lost 2 bases and J 12 bases, leaving 17 bases between the germline ends. In DNA form, the CDR3 reads TGTGCCAGCAGTGAATTGACAGCAAAAATACGGCAGTTCTTC. Its protein product is CASSELTAKIRQFF.

This chain links TRBV28 with TRBJ2-5; tentative D call: TRBD1 (5 bases). The CDR3 length is 14 residues. Germline-derived CDR1 and CDR2 are MDHEN and SYDVKM. The V end lost 5 bases, the J end lost 5 bases, and 15 bases lay between the germline ends. CDR3 DNA: TGTGCCAGCAGTGCTACAGGCTTCGCCGAGACCCAGTACTTC. It encodes CASSATGFAETQYF. Based on the CDR3 plus reference TRBV28 and TRBJ2-5, the full variable domain is DVKVTQSSRYLVKRTGEKVFLECVQDMDHENMFWYRQDPGLGLRLIYFSYDVKMKEKGDIPEGYSVSREKKERFSLILESASTNQTSMYLCASSATGFAETQYFGPGTRLLVL.

The chain combines TRBV27 with TRBJ1-1; perhaps TRBD1 as D (5 bases). CDR1 and CDR2 from the germline V gene are MNHEY and SMNVEV (reference sequence). V lost 1 base and J lost 4, with 10 bases in between. The length of the CDR3 is 14 residues. The CDR3 DNA follows: TGTGCCAGCAGTTTATACGGCAGGGCCACTGAAGCTTTCTTT. This sequence encodes CASSLYGRATEAFF.

The V and J genes are TRBV7-2 and TRBJ1-1; TRBD1 is a possible D gene (5 bases). V lost 3 bases to trimming and J lost 1 base, with 9 bases between them. This CDR3 comprises 14 residues. CDR1 and CDR2 (germline): SGHTA, FQGNSA. The CDR3 spells CASSFGGGNTEAFF. Here the CDR3 DNA reads TGTGCCAGCAGCTTCGGGGGGGGGAACACTGAAGCTTTCTTT.